Listed here are 19 T cell receptor beta chains from one sample, sequenced in a study of shared clonotypes between healthy human individuals. The data were produced by immunoSEQ multiplex PCR, yet TCRdb's version contains in-frame clones alone and is incomplete. The table shows about 360,000 clones, with more than 60% occurring only once. The sequenced sample consisted of memory CD4+ T cells sorted from blood. The subset: CD45RA-negative fraction. The receptors here all came from a man younger than 45 in good health.

CDR3 sequence (DNA): TGCAGCGTACGGGACAGTAGCTCCTACAATGAGCAGTTCTTC. As protein: CSVRDSSSYNEQFF. The chain carries TRBV29-1 and TRBJ2-1; 7 nucleotides match TRBD1. The trim removed 6 bases at V and 0 bases at J, leaving 5 bases unmatched. Looked up from germline, CDR1 is SQVTM and CDR2 is ANQGSEA. The CDR3 spans 14 residues.

The CDR3 DNA sequence: TGTGCCAGCGGGGATAGCAATCAGCCCCAGCATTTT. Translated, it gives CASGDSNQPQHF. This sequence joins TRBV6-8 and TRBJ1-5; no definite D call. CDR3 length: 12 residues. Germline V lookup: CDR1 MNHGY, CDR2 SAAAGT. With 8 bases removed from V and 0 bases from J, the gap between germline ends came to 5 bases.

This chain joins TRBV16 and TRBJ1-2; tentative D call: TRBD1 (5 bases). Trimming took 0 bases from V and 7 from J, leaving 9 bases between them. Germline V CDR1 and CDR2: KGHSY, FQNENV. The CDR3 covers 13 residues. CDR3 coding DNA: TGTGCCAGCAGCCAATCTTCCAGGGTTGGCTACACCTTC. Amino acids: CASSQSSRVGYTF.

V and J are TRBV11-2 and TRBJ2-7; 9 bases are shared with TRBD1. The germline CDR1 and CDR2 sequences are SGHAT and FQNNGV. CDR3 length: 16 residues. The trim removed 2 bases at V and 6 bases at J, leaving 11 bases unmatched. The CDR3 reads CASSLRQGTGIAEQYF. The CDR3 coding sequence is TGTGCCAGCAGCTTACGCCAGGGGACAGGGATTGCCGAGCAGTACTTC.

The chain is built from TRBV5-1 and TRBJ1-4; D gene unclear. Trimming took 0 bases from V and 8 from J, leaving 8 bases between them. Germline assignment: CDR1 SGHRS and CDR2 YFSETQ. The CDR3 has 13 amino acids. For the CDR3, the DNA is TGCGCCAGCAGCTTGGGGGGTAGGGAAAAACTGTTTTTT. This sequence encodes CASSLGGREKLFF. The entire variable domain, with the rest obtained from reference TRBV5-1 and TRBJ1-4, is as follows: KAGVTQTPRYLIKTRGQQVTLSCSPISGHRSVSWYQQTPGQGLQFLFEYFSETQRNKGNFPGRFSGRQFSNSRSEMNVSTLELGDSALYLCASSLGGREKLFFGSGTQLSVL.

The chain combines TRBV7-2 with TRBJ2-3; D ambiguous. The CDR3 loop spans 12 amino acids. Germline CDR1 SGHTA, CDR2 FQGNSA. Trimming took 6 bases from V and 6 from J, leaving 10 bases between them. CDR3 DNA sequence: TGTGCCAGCAGTCTGAGCCGCGATACGCAGTATTTT. This codes for CASSLSRDTQYF. The complete variable domain, with remaining parts taken from reference TRBV7-2 and TRBJ2-3, reads GAGVSQSPSNKVTEKGKDVELRCDPISGHTALYWYRQSLGQGLEFLIYFQGNSAPDKSGLPSDRFSAERTGGSVSTLTIQRTQQEDSAVYLCASSLSRDTQYFGPGTRLTVL.

This sequence joins TRBV28 and TRBJ2-7; maybe TRBD2 (5 bases). The CDR3 covers 13 residues. Looked up from germline, CDR1 is MDHEN and CDR2 is SYDVKM. Trimming left V 2 bases short and J 6 bases short, with 11 bases between. The chain's CDR3 is CASSLPGRSEQYF. DNA for the CDR3: TGTGCCAGCAGTTTACCGGGGAGAAGCGAGCAGTACTTC.

The chain links TRBV6-5 to TRBJ2-7; D unclear. Germline values: CDR1 MNHEY, CDR2 SVGAGI. V was cut by 8 bases and J by 6 bases, with 11 bases left in between. The CDR3 runs to 11 residues. As DNA, the CDR3 is TGTGCCAGCCAGTCTGTCGGCGAGCAGTACTTC. Its translation: CASQSVGEQYF.

This clone was found a few times. This chain uses TRBV27 with TRBJ2-1; tentatively, D is TRBD1 or TRBD2 (5 bases each). Germline V gene data show CDR1 as MNHEY and CDR2 as SMNVEV (reference sequence). With 10 bases removed from V and 0 bases from J, the gap between germline ends came to 13 bases. This CDR3 is 14 amino acids long. CDR3 loop: CATTRGNSYNEQFF. CDR3 DNA: TGTGCCACCACTAGGGGCAACTCCTACAATGAGCAGTTCTTC.

The chain recombines TRBV7-8 with TRBJ1-1, with a tentative D call TRBD1 (5 bases). From germline, CDR1 is SGHVS and CDR2 FQNEAQ. This CDR3 has 17 amino acids. The V gene lost 5 bases and the J gene lost 7 bases, with 26 bases spanning the gap. CDR3 in DNA: TGTGCCAGCAGCCCAATAGGGGCGGGCAGGGTGAGCGGTGAAGCTTTCTTT. Protein sequence: CASSPIGAGRVSGEAFF.

The V gene is TRBV29-1, the J gene TRBJ2-3; D gene ambiguous. V lost 0 bases and J lost 5, with 6 bases in between. The CDR3 spans 12 residues. Germline-derived CDR1 and CDR2 are SQVTM and ANQGSEA. The CDR3 bases are TGCAGCGTTGAAGAGGCAGGAGATACGCAGTATTTT. Its protein is CSVEEAGDTQYF.

About this clone itself: Other DNA variants within this sample encode the same CDR3. The V call is TRBV9, the J call TRBJ2-2; D might be TRBD1 or TRBD2, each matching 5 bases. The V and J ends lost 0 bases and 4 bases respectively, with 7 bases between them. The CDR3 spans 14 residues. Germline assignment: CDR1 SGDLS and CDR2 YYNGEE. The CDR3: CASSVGGATGELFF. In DNA, the CDR3 is TGTGCCAGCAGCGTAGGAGGGGCCACCGGGGAGCTGTTTTTT.

J is TRBJ2-1 and V is TRBV6-5; perhaps D is TRBD1 or TRBD2 (5 bases each). V was pared by 5 bases and J by 0 bases, with 11 bases between. Germline values: CDR1 MNHEY, CDR2 SVGAGI. CDR3 length: 15 residues. This chain's CDR3 is CASSRDRTSYNEQFF. The DNA for the CDR3 is TGTGCCAGCAGTCGGGACCGCACCTCCTACAATGAGCAGTTCTTC.

V gene TRBV20-1 combines with J gene TRBJ2-3; unclear D gene. V dropped 6 bases and J dropped 9 bases, with 4 bases sitting between them. The CDR3 runs to 8 residues. Germline V lookup: CDR1 DFQATT, CDR2 SNEGSKA (reference sequence). As DNA, the CDR3 is TGCAGTGCCCACACGCAGTATTTT. This encodes CSAHTQYF.

The rearrangement joins TRBV7-9 to TRBJ1-1, with no clear D. V lost 4 bases and J lost 2, with 8 bases in between. CDR3 length equals 13 residues. Germline V gives CDR1 SEHNR, CDR2 FQNEAQ (reference sequence). The CDR3 spells CASSSQVNTEAFF. In nucleotides, the CDR3 is TGTGCCAGCAGCTCCCAGGTTAACACTGAAGCTTTCTTT.

This clone was seen more than once but under ten times. V is TRBV5-6 and J is TRBJ1-5, with D tentatively TRBD1 (6 bases). CDR3 length: 15 residues. The V end was cut by 2 bases, the J end by 5 bases, with 14 bases between. The germline V gene encodes CDR1 SGHDT and CDR2 YYEEEE. CDR3 loop: CASSFGTQADQPQHF. CDR3 in DNA: TGTGCCAGCAGCTTCGGGACACAAGCGGATCAGCCCCAGCATTTT.

This clone has a single count. V and J are TRBV14 and TRBJ2-1; D is ambiguous. The CDR3 covers 16 residues. Trimming took 0 bases from V and 6 from J, leaving 15 bases between them. Germline CDR1 reads SGHDN; CDR2 reads FVKESK. CDR3 protein: CASSQEPPPNLNEQFF. CDR3 coding DNA: TGTGCCAGCAGCCAAGAGCCCCCCCCCAATCTCAATGAGCAGTTCTTC.

This clone has a handful of counts. The gene calls are TRBV7-2 and TRBJ2-2; 7 nucleotides align to TRBD2. Trimming removed 3 bases from V and 3 bases from J; junction bases left unmatched: 4. CDR3 length: 15 amino acids. Germline CDR1 and CDR2: SGHTA and FQGNSA. The CDR3 nucleotides read TGTGCCAGCAGCTTCCGGACTAGTTACACCGGGGAGCTGTTTTTT. Protein: CASSFRTSYTGELFF. The full variable domain, in which reference TRBV7-2 and TRBJ2-2 provide the parts outside the CDR3, is GAGVSQSPSNKVTEKGKDVELRCDPISGHTALYWYRQSLGQGLEFLIYFQGNSAPDKSGLPSDRFSAERTGGSVSTLTIQRTQQEDSAVYLCASSFRTSYTGELFFGEGSRLTVL.

The V call is TRBV10-2, the J call TRBJ1-3, with 7 bases aligning to TRBD1. Unmatched junction bases numbered 5, after V lost 6 bases and J lost 0 bases. The CDR3 spans 15 residues. Germline assignment: CDR1 WSHSY and CDR2 SAAADI. The CDR3 sequence: CASRDRFFSGNTIYF. In DNA form, the CDR3 reads TGCGCCAGCAGGGACAGGTTCTTCTCTGGAAACACCATATATTTT.